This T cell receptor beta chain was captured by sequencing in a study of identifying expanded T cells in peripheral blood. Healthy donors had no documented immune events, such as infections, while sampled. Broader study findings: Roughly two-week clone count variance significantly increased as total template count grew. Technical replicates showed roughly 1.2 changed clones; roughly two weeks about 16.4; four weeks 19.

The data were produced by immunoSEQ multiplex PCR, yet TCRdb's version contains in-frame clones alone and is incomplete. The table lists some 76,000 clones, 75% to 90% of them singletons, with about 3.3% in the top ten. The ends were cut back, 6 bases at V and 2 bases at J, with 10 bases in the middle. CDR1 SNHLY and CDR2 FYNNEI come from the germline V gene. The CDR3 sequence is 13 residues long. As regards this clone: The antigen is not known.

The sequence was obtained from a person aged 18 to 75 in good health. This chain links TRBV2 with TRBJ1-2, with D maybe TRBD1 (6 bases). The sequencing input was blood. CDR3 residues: CASRYRDNYGYTF. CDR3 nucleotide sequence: TGTGCCAGCAGGTACAGGGACAACTATGGCTACACCTTC.